This T cell receptor beta chain was obtained from a study of early T cells in non-severe SARS-CoV-2 infection. Study-wide background: Alpha and beta chains were unpaired, from unsorted whole-blood bulk RNA.

This clonotype was observed a few times. Its target is not known. Study outcomes and limitations: Database matching using VDJdb favored anti-spike CD8 responses, with private and CD4 specificities left missing.

This CDR3 comprises 11 residues. V was shortened by 5 bases and J by 4 bases, with 8 bases between the two germline ends. CDR1 and CDR2 from the germline V gene are SQVTM and ANQGSEA. Each single cDNA molecule received a unique molecular identifier. Each CDR3 protein gets one entry after TCRdb re-called the 5' RACE reads with MiXCR. The repertoire has 70,000 to 85,000 distinct CDR3 sequences, under 15% of them found once; the top ten carry 4.5% to 7%. The receptor was derived from an adult who was a healthcare worker with PCR-confirmed SARS-CoV-2 infection or an uninfected control (not recorded which). The chain combines TRBV29-1 with TRBJ1-2; unclear D gene. The sample consisted of whole blood. CDR3 loop: CSVQSGYGYTF. In nucleotides, the CDR3 is TGCAGCGTTCAAAGTGGCTATGGCTACACCTTC. Looking up the rest from reference TRBV29-1 and TRBJ1-2 gives the full variable domain: SAVISQKPSRDICQRGTSLTIQCQVDSQVTMMFWYRQQPGQSLTLIATANQGSEATYESGFVIDKFPISRPNLTFSTLTVSNMSPEDSSIYLCSVQSGYGYTFGSGTRLTVV.